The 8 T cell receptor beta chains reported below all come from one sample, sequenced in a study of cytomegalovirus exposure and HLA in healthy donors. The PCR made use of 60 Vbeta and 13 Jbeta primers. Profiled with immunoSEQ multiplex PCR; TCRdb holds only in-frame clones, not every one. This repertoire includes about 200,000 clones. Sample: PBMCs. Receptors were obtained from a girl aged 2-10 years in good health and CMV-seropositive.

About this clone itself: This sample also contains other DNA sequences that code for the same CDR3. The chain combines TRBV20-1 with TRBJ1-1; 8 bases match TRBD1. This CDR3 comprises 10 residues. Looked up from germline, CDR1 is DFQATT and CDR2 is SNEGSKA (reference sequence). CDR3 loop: CSPGGPEAFF. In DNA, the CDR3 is TGCAGCCCAGGGGGCCCCGAAGCTTTCTTT.

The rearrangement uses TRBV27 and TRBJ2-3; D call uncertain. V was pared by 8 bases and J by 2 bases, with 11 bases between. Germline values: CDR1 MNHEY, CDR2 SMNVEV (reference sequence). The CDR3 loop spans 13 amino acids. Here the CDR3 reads CASSLVVTDTQYF. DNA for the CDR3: TGTGCCAGCTCCCTAGTGGTCACAGATACGCAGTATTTT.

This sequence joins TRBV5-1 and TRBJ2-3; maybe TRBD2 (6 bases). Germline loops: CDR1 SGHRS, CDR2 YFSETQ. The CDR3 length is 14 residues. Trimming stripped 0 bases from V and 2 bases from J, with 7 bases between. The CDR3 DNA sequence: TGCGCCAGCAGCTTGGGCGGGATCACAGATACGCAGTATTTT. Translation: CASSLGGITDTQYF.

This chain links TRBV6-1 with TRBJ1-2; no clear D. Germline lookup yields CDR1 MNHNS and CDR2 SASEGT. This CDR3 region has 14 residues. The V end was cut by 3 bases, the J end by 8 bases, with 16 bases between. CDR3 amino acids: CASSDSTVIVGYTF. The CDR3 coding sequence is TGTGCCAGCAGTGACAGTACAGTGATAGTAGGCTACACCTTC.

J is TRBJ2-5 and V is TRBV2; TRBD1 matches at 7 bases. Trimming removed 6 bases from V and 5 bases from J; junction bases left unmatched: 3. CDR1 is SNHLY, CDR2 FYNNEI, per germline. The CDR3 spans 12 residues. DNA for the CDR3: TGTGCCAGCAGACAGGGGATGGAGACCCAGTACTTC. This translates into CASRQGMETQYF.

The CDR3 protein is CASSYAGQVGWGYTF. The CDR3 nucleotides are TGTGCCAGCAGTTACGCGGGACAGGTTGGGTGGGGCTACACCTTC. The gene calls are TRBV6-5 and TRBJ1-2; 8 nucleotides align to TRBD1. Trimming removed 2 bases from V and 8 bases from J; junction bases left unmatched: 10. This CDR3 has 15 residues. Germline CDR1 and CDR2: MNHEY and SVGAGI.

The CDR3 loop reads CASSPQGQGGNQPQHF. The DNA for the CDR3 is TGTGCCAGTAGTCCCCAGGGACAGGGGGGCAATCAGCCCCAGCATTTT. The chain recombines TRBV19 with TRBJ1-5; 11 positions match TRBD1. Losses at the gene ends were 5 bases for V and 2 bases for J; bases not matched to a gene: 5. Germline V gene data show CDR1 as LNHDA and CDR2 as SQIVND (reference sequence). This CDR3 is built from 16 residues.

CDR3 sequence reads: CASSEFDGRGPMNTEAFF. CDR3 coding DNA: TGTGCCAGCAGTGAATTTGATGGCAGGGGACCCATGAACACTGAAGCTTTCTTT. The genes are TRBV25-1 and TRBJ1-1; D possibly corresponds to TRBD1 (6 bases). CDR1 is MGHDK, CDR2 SYGVNS, per germline. V was pared by 1 base and J by 0 bases, with 18 bases between. The CDR3 covers 18 residues.